The rows below give T cell receptor beta chains drawn from one sample of a study of blood T cell repertoires in COVID-19. TCRdb's copy holds only in-frame clones and misses some; the assay was immunoSEQ multiplex PCR. The sample consists of around 70,000 clones, 86% of them appearing once. Sequencing was done on a sample of peripheral blood. Receptors were obtained from a man aged 50 to 59 with acute or convalescent COVID-19. Each CDR3 is given with its conserved first and last residue. A D gene is named only where the DNA matches it firmly. Only part of the rows carry a size: once, few, many, or a class if the clone is expanded.

J,V,length,size,D,CDR3,DNA
TRBJ1-1,TRBV10-3,16,.,.,CAISESQGRGDTEAFF,TGTGCCATCAGTGAGTCCCAGGGGAGGGGGGACACTGAAGCTTTCTTT
TRBJ1-2,TRBV6-1,16,.,.,CASSALGQGEFYGYTF,TGTGCCAGCAGTGCACTCGGGCAGGGCGAGTTCTATGGCTACACCTTC
TRBJ2-3,TRBV15,16,.,.,CATSSDHRGGSDTQYF,TGTGCCACCAGTAGCGACCACAGGGGGGGATCAGATACGCAGTATTTT
TRBJ2-1,TRBV5-5,18,.,TRBD2,CASSLKEPSGIRYNEQFF,TGTGCCAGCAGCTTAAAGGAGCCCAGCGGGATTCGATACAATGAGCAGTTCTTC
TRBJ1-2,TRBV19,12,.,.,CASRQQVYGYTF,TGTGCCAGTAGGCAACAGGTCTATGGCTACACCTTC
TRBJ2-5,TRBV5-5,14,once,.,CASSFSGVRETQYF,TGTGCCAGCAGCTTTTCAGGGGTGAGAGAGACCCAGTACTTC
TRBJ2-1,TRBV7-2,16,.,TRBD1,CASSKQGLGTYNEQFF,TGTGCCAGCAGTAAACAGGGGCTCGGTACGTACAATGAGCAGTTCTTC
TRBJ1-5,TRBV4-1,15,.,.,CASSRTGLGNQPQHF,TGCGCCAGCAGCCGAACGGGGTTGGGCAATCAGCCCCAGCATTTT
TRBJ1-1,TRBV10-3,15,.,.,CAISEELGVGTEAFF,TGTGCCATCAGTGAGGAGCTGGGCGTGGGCACTGAAGCTTTCTTT
TRBJ2-1,TRBV7-9,16,.,.,CASSAGLGGGYNEQFF,TGTGCCAGCAGCGCAGGACTAGGAGGGGGCTACAATGAGCAGTTCTTC
TRBJ1-4,TRBV5-4,15,.,TRBD1,CASSLGGTGAEKLFF,TGTGCCAGCAGCTTGGGGGGGACAGGGGCCGAAAAACTGTTTTTT
TRBJ2-1,TRBV25-1,13,few,TRBD1,CASGDRVRNEQFF,TGTGCCAGCGGGGACAGGGTGAGGAATGAGCAGTTCTTC
TRBJ1-1,TRBV5-5,15,.,.,CASSYRTGMNTEAFF,TGTGCCAGCAGCTACCGGACGGGGATGAACACTGAAGCTTTCTTT
TRBJ2-6,TRBV7-3,15,.,.,CASSFPGAGANVLTF,TGTGCCAGCAGCTTCCCAGGGGCTGGGGCCAACGTCCTGACTTTC
TRBJ1-6,TRBV5-4,15,few,TRBD1,CASSSLGQGISPLHF,TGTGCCAGCAGCTCCCTGGGACAGGGGATTTCACCCCTCCACTTT
TRBJ2-3,TRBV10-3,15,few,TRBD2,CAIMSGRAATDTQYF,TGTGCCATCATGAGCGGGAGGGCCGCTACAGATACGCAGTATTTT
TRBJ1-2,TRBV30,15,.,TRBD1,CAWSVLDRRSYGYTF,TGTGCCTGGAGTGTCCTGGACAGGAGAAGCTATGGCTACACCTTC
TRBJ2-7,TRBV29-1,13,few,.,CSVQASSTYEQYF,TGCAGCGTCCAGGCATCCTCCACCTACGAGCAGTACTTC
TRBJ2-3,TRBV5-1,14,.,.,CASSPSVRTDTQYF,TGCGCCAGCAGCCCATCGGTCCGCACAGATACGCAGTATTTT
TRBJ1-5,TRBV6-5,15,few,.,CASTPTGNGNQPQHF,TGTGCCAGCACCCCCACAGGGAACGGCAATCAGCCCCAGCATTTT
TRBJ2-6,TRBV18,18,.,.,CASSPNSGPLSGANVLTF,TGTGCCAGCTCACCGAACTCAGGGCCGCTCTCTGGGGCCAACGTCCTGACTTTC
TRBJ2-3,TRBV15,18,.,.,CATSRDFVLAEFTDTQYF,TGTGCCACCAGCAGAGATTTTGTCTTAGCGGAGTTCACAGATACGCAGTATTTT
TRBJ2-6,TRBV6-2/TRBV6-3,18,once,.,CASSFPFRRNSGANVLTF,TGTGCCAGCAGTTTCCCATTTAGGCGGAACTCTGGGGCCAACGTCCTGACTTTC
TRBJ2-1,TRBV5-1,17,.,.,CASSFPRAGSSYNEQFF,TGCGCCAGCAGCTTTCCTCGGGCCGGGAGCTCCTACAATGAGCAGTTCTTC
TRBJ2-5,TRBV19,14,once,.,CASSISAGAGTQYF,TGTGCCAGTAGTATTTCGGCGGGGGCGGGGACCCAGTACTTC
TRBJ1-6,TRBV25-1,14,few,TRBD1,CASSGTAYNSPLHF,TGTGCCAGCTCCGGGACAGCTTATAATTCACCCCTCCACTTT
TRBJ2-7,TRBV4-1,15,.,.,CASSQDSQGTYEQYF,TGCGCCAGCAGCCAAGATTCCCAGGGAACTTACGAGCAGTACTTC
TRBJ1-3,TRBV5-6,13,.,.,CASSLRQSNTIYF,TGTGCCAGCAGCTTACGACAGTCGAACACCATATATTTT
TRBJ1-5,TRBV21-1,15,.,.,CASSAQYYSNQPQHF,TGTGCCAGCAGCGCCCAGTACTATAGCAATCAGCCCCAGCATTTT
TRBJ2-1,TRBV7-9,16,.,TRBD1,CASSLARDSSYNEQFF,TGTGCCAGCAGCTTGGCCCGGGACAGCTCCTACAATGAGCAGTTCTTC
TRBJ2-7,TRBV6-5,14,once,.,CASTYPAGFHEQYF,TGTGCCAGCACCTACCCGGCAGGGTTCCACGAGCAGTACTTC
TRBJ2-7,TRBV2,15,few,TRBD2,CASRGTSGSVYEQYF,TGTGCCAGCAGGGGGACTAGCGGGAGTGTATACGAGCAGTACTTC
TRBJ1-3,TRBV28,17,.,TRBD1,CASSWHPQGVAGNTIYF,TGTGCCAGCAGCTGGCATCCCCAGGGGGTCGCTGGAAACACCATATATTTT
TRBJ2-1,TRBV6-5,13,once,.,CASSSGLQNEQFF,TGTGCCAGCAGTTCGGGACTGCAGAATGAGCAGTTCTTC
TRBJ2-5,TRBV29-1,13,few,TRBD1,CSAGTDLGETQYF,TGCAGCGCCGGGACAGACTTAGGAGAGACCCAGTACTTC